Each of the 7 T cell receptor beta chains below was sequenced from the same sample in a study of memory CD8 T cells in hepatitis C reinfection. Time point indicated: late/post reinfection, 12 to 24 weeks after detection. The sorted cells went straight to TCR sequencing with no prior in vitro expansion. Clones were sequenced by immunoSEQ multiplex PCR, and TCRdb holds only the in-frame ones, with some missing. The table shows about 43,000 clones, with 89% occurring only once. Sequenced input: naive CD8+ T cells sorted from blood. These receptors were taken from a man aged 18-30 years with hepatitis C virus infection.

This sequence joins TRBV6-1 and TRBJ2-2, with 8 nucleotides matching TRBD2. J lost 5 bases, V lost 2 bases, and 13 bases had no gene match. Germline values: CDR1 MNHNS, CDR2 SASEGT. The CDR3 runs 18 residues. The CDR3 reads CASSEFWSGGVGTGELFF. For the CDR3, the DNA is TGTGCCAGCAGTGAATTTTGGTCGGGGGGGGTTGGAACCGGGGAGCTGTTTTTT.

The CDR3 here is CASSQGAGTAGIQYF. Here the CDR3 DNA reads TGCGCCAGCAGCCAAGGAGCCGGGACTGCCGGCATTCAGTACTTC. The chain uses TRBV4-1 and TRBJ2-4, with D possibly being TRBD2 (6 bases). Trimming left V 1 base short and J 9 bases short, with 16 bases between. The CDR3 has 15 residues. Germline lookup yields CDR1 MGHRA and CDR2 YSYEKL.

This chain uses TRBV6-5 with TRBJ2-2, with TRBD1 as a possible D gene (7 bases). This CDR3 is 16 amino acids long. Trimming removed 4 bases from V and 4 bases from J, with 16 bases in between. The germline V gene has CDR1 MNHEY and CDR2 SVGAGI. CDR3 amino acids: CASSLGQVGGTGELFF. CDR3 nucleotide sequence: TGTGCCAGCAGTTTAGGACAGGTGGGGGGCACCGGGGAGCTGTTTTTT.

The chain links TRBV7-6 to TRBJ2-7; 10 nucleotides align to TRBD2. V gave up 2 bases and J gave up 2 bases; unmatched junction bases: 3. From germline, CDR1 is SGHVS and CDR2 FNYEAQ. This CDR3 spans 15 amino acids. CDR3 nucleotide sequence: TGTGCCAGCAGCTTAAAAAGCGGGAGGGCCTACGAGCAGTACTTC. This gives the protein CASSLKSGRAYEQYF.

The chain has TRBV5-1 and TRBJ1-1, with D uncertain. The V gene's germline CDR1 is SGHRS and CDR2 YFSETQ. V was shortened by 0 bases and J by 1 base, with 7 bases between the two germline ends. CDR3 length equals 14 residues. This chain's CDR3 is CASSLVYRNTEAFF. The CDR3, as DNA: TGCGCCAGCAGCTTGGTTTACAGGAACACTGAAGCTTTCTTT.

V is TRBV11-2 and J is TRBJ1-2, with no clear D. CDR3 length: 15 amino acids. Germline values: CDR1 SGHAT, CDR2 FQNNGV. Trimming stripped 5 bases from V and 4 bases from J, with 17 bases between. CDR3 in DNA: TGTGCCAGCAGCGCTACCCTGGGAGTCGGCTATGGCTACACCTTC. It specifies CASSATLGVGYGYTF.

V and J are TRBV12-2 and TRBJ2-2; TRBD2 is taken as the D call from the table, unchecked against the DNA. TRBV12-2 constitutes a pseudogene. The CDR3 spans 16 residues. In DNA form, the CDR3 reads TGTGCAAGTCGCTTAGCGGGCGGGGGGGCGACCGGGGAGCTGTTTTTT. Its protein product is CASRLAGGGATGELFF.